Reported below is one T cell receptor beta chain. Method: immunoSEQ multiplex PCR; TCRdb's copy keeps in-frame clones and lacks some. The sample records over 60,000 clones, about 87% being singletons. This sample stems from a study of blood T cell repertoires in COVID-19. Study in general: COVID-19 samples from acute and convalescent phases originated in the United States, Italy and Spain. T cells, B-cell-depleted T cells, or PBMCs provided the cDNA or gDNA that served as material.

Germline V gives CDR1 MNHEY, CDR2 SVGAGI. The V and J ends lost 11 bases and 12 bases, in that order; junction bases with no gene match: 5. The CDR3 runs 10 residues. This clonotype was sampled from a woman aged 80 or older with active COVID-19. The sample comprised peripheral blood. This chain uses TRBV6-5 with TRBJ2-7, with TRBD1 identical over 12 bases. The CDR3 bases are TGTGCCGGCGGGACAGGGGGCCGGTACTTC. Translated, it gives CAGGTGGRYF.